Sequencing of this T cell receptor beta chain was carried out in a study of T cell responses to AZD1222 COVID-19 vaccine. Study-level results: Just a handful of AZD1222 recipients were seropositive at baseline. Mapped onto spike, vaccine-associated CD4 TCRs spanned it and were dominant at 160-218 and 743-854. In a largely white British group with more females than males, clonal diversity was possibly underestimated.

Germline values: CDR1 SGHRS, CDR2 YFSETQ. The CDR3 is 15 residues long. To note about this clone: Its antigen is currently unknown. One junction end does not reproduce the germline sequence, and a read error may be involved.

The data were produced by immunoSEQ multiplex PCR, yet TCRdb's version contains in-frame clones alone and is incomplete. The data show 130,000 to 150,000 clones, 90% to 95% seen once. The chain joins TRBV5-1 to TRBJ1-4; D uncertain. The source is an adult in good health. The sequences come from peripheral blood, collected on day 0 of AZD1222 vaccination. The CDR3 sequence is CASSLDGRSNEKLFF. The CDR3 DNA is TGCGCCAGCAGTTTGGACGGGAGGTCTAATGAAAAACTGTTTTTT.